This TCR beta chain derives from a study of blood T cells in healthy people across ages (dated by TCRdb to the mid-2010s). About the investigation overall: In model experiments, template switching captured roughly one uniquely barcoded TCR beta cDNA molecule for every two T cells. Age-related changes in TCR beta repertoire diversity were measured in the study by deep sequencing normalized with unique cDNA molecular identifiers. Four age groups were formed from the donors: young (average about 15 years), middle-aged (approximately 39), aged (approximately 60) and long-lived (approximately 78). Two additional independent replicas of 1 million unique cDNA reads from the same blood draw were analyzed for two donors (one aged 18 to 30 and one aged 80 or older).

Beyond this particular receptor, the publication reports: Donor CMV infection status was unknown, potentially confounding age-related changes in expanded clonotypes. Conclusive comparison of naive and antigen-experienced compartments was prevented by the profiling of bulk unsorted PBMCs. The percentage of naive T cells measured by flow cytometry correlated strongly with observed TCR beta diversity. Compared with the aged group, the long-lived group had more naive CD4+ T cells, fewer expanded clones and increased TCR diversity, a pattern suggesting age selection. As age increased, observed TCR beta diversity per million T cells dropped in a roughly linear way, and a significant reduction was already evident by age 40. Estimates of total diversity based on one million sequenced T cells were considered lower bounds and underestimates.

The library was made by 5' RACE. The data were produced on an Illumina HiSeq 2500. A second roughly 6 to 11 cycle PCR used a sample-barcoded 5' primer and a J-beta primer mix. A unique molecular identifier was introduced onto each TCR beta cDNA molecule by a template-switch 5' adaptor carrying 12 random nucleotides. At least 3 million CDR3-containing paired-end reads were obtained from each sample. First-strand cDNA synthesis was performed from all RNA using the Mint cDNA synthesis kit, with priming by a TRBC-specific oligonucleotide. After uracil-DNA glycosylase treatment, a first 18-cycle PCR used universal primers M1SS and BC2_uni_R on all cDNA. As for the authors' bioinformatics: For normalization, 1 million high-quality reads, each with a distinct molecular identifier, were randomly selected from each sample. Instead of being binned into consensus sequences, reads that shared molecular identifiers were thrown out. MiTCR, with a Q25 quality threshold and the strictest error-elimination algorithm, was used for CDR3 identification, clonotype clustering and error correction. A nonparametric unseen species model with Euler transformation was used to estimate lower-bound total TCR beta diversity. Using fastp trimming at Q25 and MiXCR clonotype assembly, TCRdb reanalyzed the public sequencing data and kept in-frame beta chains. CDR3 protein sequences are deduplicated, and each keeps its most common genes and DNA. None of the V and J calls come from the authors' own analysis; TCRdb made them. The sample has 750,000 to 1,000,000 distinct CDR3 sequences on record, around 29% of them singletons. The top ten constitute 9.5% to 13% of the sample.

Systemically healthy Caucasian individuals from Russia, some 40 in total and aged roughly 6 to 95 years, were included as donors. Each donor gave ten milliliters of peripheral blood, drawn into EDTA-treated Vacutainer tubes. PBMCs were isolated by Ficoll-Paque density-gradient centrifugation, with at least 7 million obtained per sample. Total RNA, at least 5.5 micrograms per sample, was extracted from PBMCs with Trizol reagent. For every donor, an aliquot of PBMCs went through flow cytometry to measure the percentages of naive CD45RAhigh/CD27high T cells. CDR1 is given as SEHNR and CDR2 as FQNEAQ, both from the germline V gene (reference sequence). The CDR3, from cysteine to phenylalanine, totals 17 residues. Just CDR3 DNA is preserved here, 51 bases in frame from base 1. V is trimmed back by 1 base and J by 1 base, and the junction contains 7 bases that no gene match accounts for. This clonotype appeared a few times. Its antigen has not been determined. Within one base of it there is no much larger clone, and no base qualities were kept.

These data are also associated with another study on T cells of mothers and their children. Taken from the second paper: Nine systemically healthy Caucasian individuals, comprising three mothers and their six children, were included as donors. cDNA synthesis used all of the extracted RNA, with roughly 1.5 ug of RNA in each 15 ul reaction. Sample barcodes and 2-4 random nucleotides were added via the M1S primer in the second PCR. Over 8 million TCR beta CDR3 reads were obtained for each mother, and 2.5 million to 3 million reads were obtained for each child. Thymic selection similarly shapes TCR recombination output in related and unrelated pairs, with minor effect from inherited differences. Related mother-child pairs always showed normalized repertoire overlap that was slightly higher than in unrelated mother-child pairs, though the difference was never significant. No persistent microchimeric T cell clones were detected, at a sensitivity of approximately 100 clones per million clonotypes. Deep NGS was used in the study to compare the TCR beta repertoires of mothers and children and to look for features that separate related mother-child pairs from unrelated individuals. Mothers averaged around 40 +/- 4 years of age and children averaged about 10 +/- 4 years. Libraries were sequenced on Illumina HiSeq 2000 with 100+100 nt paired-end reads after adapter ligation with NEBNext reagents. To avoid cross-contamination, the mother libraries and the child libraries were prepared a month apart and sequenced in separate runs. For each donor, somewhere between roughly 450,000 and 2,000,000 distinct TCR beta clonotypes were identified. Naive TCR beta clonotypes were estimated from low-frequency clonotypes matched to each donor's FACS-determined naive share, without sorting.

The specimen sequenced was blood. The chain joins TRBV7-9 to TRBJ2-5; TRBD2 aligns with 9 central bases. The source of this sequence is a woman aged 40 to 50 in good health. DNA sequence: TGTGCCAGCAGCTTAGGGGTCGTAGCGGGGGTCCAAGAGACCCAGTACTTC. It is translated as CASSLGVVAGVQETQYF. With the portions outside the CDR3 filled from the reference TRBV7-9 and TRBJ2-5 genes, the complete variable region becomes DTGVSQNPRHKITKRGQNVTFRCDPISEHNRLYWYRQTLGQGPEFLTYFQNEAQLEKSRLLSDRFSAERPKGSFSTLEIQRTEQGDSAMYLCASSLGVVAGVQETQYFGPGTRLLVL.